This T cell receptor beta chain was documented in a study of OX40 agonist ivuxolimab in advanced cancers. Broadly, across the study: Ivuxolimab was an agonistic, fully human IgG2 monoclonal antibody directed against OX40 (CD134), a costimulatory receptor. Intravenous ivuxolimab was administered to patients every 2 weeks at six dose levels: 0.01, 0.1, 0.3, 1.5, 3 and 10 mg/kg. Of the roughly 52 dose-escalation patients, hepatocellular carcinoma was present in around 20, melanoma in approximately 15, renal cell carcinoma in 9 and head and neck cancer in 9. The dose-escalation cohort was about 87% male with a mean age of around 64 years, ranging from roughly 23 to 90. Prior anti-PD-1, anti-PD-L1 or anti-CTLA-4 therapy was permitted, and 40% of dose-escalation patients had received checkpoint inhibitors. Three dose-escalation patients achieved partial responses, one with hepatocellular carcinoma and two with cutaneous melanoma. Peripheral TCRbeta sequencing was intended to test whether TCR sequence diversity was altered and clonal T-cell expansion was caused by ivuxolimab. The paper describes the monotherapy dose-escalation part (N of about 52 patients) of the phase I trial of ivuxolimab. What the authors observed across the whole study: Which antigens the clonally expanded peripheral T cells were specific for was not determined. Low levels of normalized T-cell clonal expansion were also shown by some nonresponding patients. Partial responders in the 0.1-3.0 mg/kg groups had among the lowest normalized peripheral clonal expansion, especially among CD8+ T cells. On average, CD8+ T cells showed more expanded clones than CD4+ T cells after ivuxolimab. At doses of 0.1 to 3.0 mg/kg, clonal expansion of both CD4+ and CD8+ T cells in blood was seen between baseline and week 6.

To sequence the TCRbeta CDR3 region, genomic DNA was isolated from the sorted cells. TCRbeta CDR3 regions were sequenced using the immunoSEQ Assay. TCRdb stores this immuneACCESS table with in-frame sequences only. Part of the clones is absent; in the studies checked, under half of the shortfall reflects unresolved V genes, and no reason is known for the rest. The sample table contains tens of thousands of clones; only one count was recorded for approximately 84% of them. The ten largest clones represent roughly 2.7% of the sample. Relative to germline, V is missing 5 bases and J is missing 4 bases, with 11 bases of the junction outside any gene match. There are 16 amino acids in the CDR3, from cysteine to phenylalanine inclusive. Only CDR3 DNA remains: 48 bases, in frame from the first base. The germline V gene specifies SGHVS as CDR1 and FNYEAQ as CDR2. Patients with autoimmune disease history or receiving systemic immunosuppression were excluded from the trial. Peripheral blood for TCR sequencing was collected from all dose cohorts at baseline, on cycle 4 day 1, and on cycle 7 day 1. Samples were obtained from an open-label, multicenter, first-in-human phase I dose-escalation trial of ivuxolimab. The trial enrolled adults with locally advanced or metastatic head and neck squamous cell, hepatocellular, melanoma or renal cell carcinoma. CD4+ and CD8+ T cells were sorted separately from peripheral blood before TCR sequencing.

Remarks on this clone: Its recognized antigen is unknown. Nothing much larger sits one base from this clone, and base qualities are not available.

The clonotype comes from an adult with an advanced solid tumor such as melanoma, head and neck, liver or kidney cancer. The sequenced sample was CD4+ or CD8+ T cells sorted from blood, obtained in a trial of the OX40 agonist ivuxolimab. Here the chain combines TRBV7-6 and TRBJ1-5, with 7 middle bases fitting TRBD1. The CDR3 has the sequence CASSDRQGSRNQPQHF. Read as DNA, the sequence is TGTGCCAGCAGCGATAGACAGGGCAGCCGGAATCAGCCCCAGCATTTT.